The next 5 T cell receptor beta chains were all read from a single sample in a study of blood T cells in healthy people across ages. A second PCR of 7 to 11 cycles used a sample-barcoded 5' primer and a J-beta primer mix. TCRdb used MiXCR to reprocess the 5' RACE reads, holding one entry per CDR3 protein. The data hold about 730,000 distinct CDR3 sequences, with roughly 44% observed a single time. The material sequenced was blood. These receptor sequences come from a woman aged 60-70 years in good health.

CDR3 sequence reads: CASSPQGRNTDTQYF. Written as DNA, the CDR3 is TGTGCCAGCAGCCCTCAGGGGAGAAACACAGATACGCAGTATTTT. The chain couples TRBV25-1 to TRBJ2-3; D possibly corresponds to TRBD1 (6 bases). Germline CDR1 is MGHDK and CDR2 is SYGVNS. Trimming pared 6 bases from V and 2 bases from J, leaving 15 bases between. The CDR3 runs to 15 residues.

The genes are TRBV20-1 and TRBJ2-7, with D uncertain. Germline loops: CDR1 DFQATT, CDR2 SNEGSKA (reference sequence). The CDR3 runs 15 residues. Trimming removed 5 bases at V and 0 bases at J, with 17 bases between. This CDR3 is CSAQRSGRSSYEQYF. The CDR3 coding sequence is TGCAGTGCTCAGAGGTCCGGACGCAGCTCCTACGAGCAGTACTTC.

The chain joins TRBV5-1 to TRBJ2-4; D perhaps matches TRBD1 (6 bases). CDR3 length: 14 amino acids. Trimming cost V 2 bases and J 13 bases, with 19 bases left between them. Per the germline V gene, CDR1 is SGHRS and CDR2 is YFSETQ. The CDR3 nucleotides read TGCGCCAGCAGCTTAGAGGGGGACCTCTCTCAGCAGTACTTC. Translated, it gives CASSLEGDLSQQYF.

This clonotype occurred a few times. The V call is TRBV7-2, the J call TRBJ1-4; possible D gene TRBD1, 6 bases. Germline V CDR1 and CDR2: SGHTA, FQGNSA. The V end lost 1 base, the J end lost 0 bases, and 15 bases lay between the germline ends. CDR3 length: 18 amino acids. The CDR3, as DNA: TGTGCCAGCAGCTTAGTTCCCTCATCAGGGGCAACTAATGAAAAACTGTTTTTT. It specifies CASSLVPSSGATNEKLFF.

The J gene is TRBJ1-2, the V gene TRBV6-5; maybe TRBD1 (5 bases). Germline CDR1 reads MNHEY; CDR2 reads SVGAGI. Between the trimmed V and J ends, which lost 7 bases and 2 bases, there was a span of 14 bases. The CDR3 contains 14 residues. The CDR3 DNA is TGTGCCAGCACCATGCCCGGGGGGAACTATGGCTACACCTTC. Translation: CASTMPGGNYGYTF.